Shown below are 31 T cell receptor beta chains from a single sample sequenced in a study of T cell repertoires in aging, cancer and after chemotherapy (dated by TCRdb to the late 2010s). The sample was run on an Illumina MiSeq. Using a mixed TRB-A/B primer pool, multiplex touch-down PCR amplified rearranged TRB sequences covering the V, D and J segments. TCRdb itself trimmed the public reads at Q25 with fastp, ran MiXCR and retained productive beta chains. Rows merge per CDR3 protein into single entries with the most common DNA and genes. This sample has more than 8,500 distinct CDR3 sequences in its table, and 35% to 50% of those were observed once. In total, the top ten clones hold 3.5% to 4% of the sample. TCR beta rearrangements were amplified from genomic DNA isolated from peripheral blood, not from sorted cells or RNA. The sequenced sample was blood. The receptors were gathered from a human donor in good health.

This clonotype was seen a handful of times. This sequence joins TRBV13 and TRBJ1-3; 7 bases match TRBD1. The CDR3 runs 21 residues. J lost 0 bases, V lost 5 bases, and 22 bases had no gene match. From germline, CDR1 is PRHDT and CDR2 FYEKMQ (reference sequence). The CDR3 DNA reads as TGTGCCAGCAGCACCCCGAGGGACAGAAGCCGAACCCCGAACTCTGGAAACACCATATATTTT. Amino acid sequence: CASSTPRDRSRTPNSGNTIYF.

The chain couples TRBV11-3 to TRBJ2-3; 8 nucleotides line up with TRBD2. Germline V gene sequence: CDR1 SGHNT, CDR2 YENEEA. The V segment lost 5 bases and the J segment 7 bases; nucleotides outside the gene matches: 14. There are 16 residues in the CDR3. The CDR3 is CASSPREAGGINTQYF. Written as DNA, the CDR3 is TGTGCCAGCAGCCCCAGGGAGGCGGGGGGAATAAATACGCAGTATTTT.

The V gene is TRBV6-5, the J gene TRBJ1-5; no definite D call. CDR3 length: 18 residues. V lost 0 bases and J 0 bases, leaving 15 bases between the germline ends. Germline V gene lookup returns CDR1 MNHEY and CDR2 SVGAGI. The CDR3 loop is CASSYSGRVLYSNQPQHF. The DNA of the CDR3 is TGTGCCAGCAGTTACTCGGGAAGGGTACTGTATAGCAATCAGCCCCAGCATTTT.

A few counts support this clonotype. The chain uses TRBV29-1 and TRBJ2-3, with a tentative D call TRBD2 (5 bases). Germline V gives CDR1 SQVTM, CDR2 ANQGSEA. This CDR3 contains 15 residues. Trimming removed 2 bases at V and 0 bases at J, with 12 bases between. The CDR3 bases are TGCAGCGTTGAACCGGACTCTATCAGCACAGATACGCAGTATTTT. It translates to CSVEPDSISTDTQYF.

This chain connects TRBV18 to TRBJ1-2, with D unclear. This CDR3 region has 15 residues. Trimming removed 3 bases at V and 3 bases at J, with 14 bases between. Germline CDR1 KGHSH, CDR2 LQKENI. The CDR3 reads CASSPAPAADYGYTF. In DNA, the CDR3 is TGTGCCAGCTCACCCGCACCTGCAGCCGACTATGGCTACACCTTC.

The chain is built from TRBV10-3 and TRBJ2-7; 7 positions match TRBD2. V was pared by 4 bases and J by 0 bases, with 12 bases of the junction left unmatched. This CDR3 is built from 17 residues. From germline, CDR1 is ENHRY and CDR2 SYGVKD. The CDR3 is CAISAPTGGGSSYEQYF. CDR3 nucleotides: TGTGCCATCAGTGCTCCTACTGGGGGGGGGAGCTCCTACGAGCAGTACTTC.

The chain uses TRBV30 and TRBJ1-1; D is uncertain. Trimming cost V 8 bases and J 4 bases, with 17 bases left between them. This CDR3 spans 13 amino acids. Per germline, CDR1 GTSNPN and CDR2 SVGIG (reference sequence). CDR3 coding DNA: TGTGCCCTACTACCGGGGTCGTTCACTGAAGCTTTCTTT. It translates to CALLPGSFTEAFF.

V and J are TRBV19 and TRBJ2-1; a possible D gene is TRBD2 (5 bases). V was trimmed by 5 bases and J by 10 bases, leaving 9 bases between them. Germline values: CDR1 LNHDA, CDR2 SQIVND (reference sequence). The length of the CDR3 is 11 residues. The CDR3 sequence: CASSEGLEQFF. Here the CDR3 DNA reads TGTGCCAGTAGTGAGGGTTTGGAGCAGTTCTTC.

The chain uses TRBV5-1 and TRBJ2-3; D gene unclear. V lost 0 bases to trimming and J lost 3 bases, with 8 bases between them. Germline V gene lookup returns CDR1 SGHRS and CDR2 YFSETQ. There are 14 residues in the CDR3. CDR3 amino acids: CASSLGDLTDTQYF. CDR3 coding DNA: TGCGCCAGCAGCTTGGGTGACTTGACAGATACGCAGTATTTT.

The table lists this clonotype with a few counts. V is TRBV27 and J is TRBJ2-3; D call uncertain. Trimming cost V 7 bases and J 6 bases, with 11 bases left between them. Germline V CDR1 and CDR2: MNHEY, SMNVEV (reference sequence). This CDR3 has 12 residues. The CDR3 here is CASNGRHDTQYF. The CDR3 coding sequence is TGTGCCAGCAACGGCCGGCACGATACGCAGTATTTT.

This clonotype is medium-sized (0.01 to 0.1%). The gene calls are TRBV19 and TRBJ2-1; 9 bases fit TRBD2. This CDR3 is built from 14 residues. V was pared by 8 bases and J by 9 bases, with 11 bases of the junction left unmatched. The germline CDR1 and CDR2 sequences are LNHDA and SQIVND (reference sequence). In nucleotides, the CDR3 is TGTGCCAGTGGTCCGAGGCGGGGGGGCACTGAGCAGTTCTTC. The encoded protein is CASGPRRGGTEQFF.

The CDR3 sequence: CASSSKRLAGVYYEQYF. CDR3 coding DNA: TGTGCCAGCAGCTCAAAAAGACTAGCGGGAGTTTACTACGAGCAGTACTTC. The rearrangement uses TRBV11-2 and TRBJ2-7; TRBD2 matches 12 bases. This CDR3 contains 17 residues. CDR1 is SGHAT and CDR2 is FQNNGV in the germline V gene. V shed 4 bases and J 3 bases; nucleotides not matched to a gene: 10.

This clonotype occurred a few times. CDR3 bases: TGTGCCTCAACAAGAGGGGGAGGCACAGATACGCAGTATTTT. Its protein is CASTRGGGTDTQYF. The V gene is TRBV19, the J gene TRBJ2-3; perhaps TRBD1 as D (6 bases). V gave up 11 bases and J gave up 1 base, with 16 bases separating them. The CDR3 is 14 residues long. Germline assignment: CDR1 LNHDA and CDR2 SQIVND (reference sequence).

CDR3 sequence reads: CASSIRGSGANVLTF. In DNA form, the CDR3 reads TGTGCCAGTAGTATACGGGGTTCTGGGGCCAACGTCCTGACTTTC. This chain joins TRBV19 and TRBJ2-6; TRBD2 is a possible D gene (5 bases). The CDR3 is 15 amino acids. V was cut by 2 bases and J by 1 base, with 6 bases left in between. Per germline, CDR1 LNHDA and CDR2 SQIVND (reference sequence). The full variable domain, its missing parts supplied by reference TRBV19 and TRBJ2-6, is DGGITQSPKYLFRKEGQNVTLSCEQNLNHDAMYWYRQDPGQGLRLIYYSQIVNDFQKGDIAEGYSVSREKKESFPLTVTSAQKNPTAFYLCASSIRGSGANVLTFGAGSRLTVL.

This clonotype was seen a few times. The rearrangement uses TRBV19 and TRBJ2-3; TRBD2 matches 11 bases. The CDR3 loop spans 16 amino acids. After removal of 5 bases from V and 2 bases from J, the junction contained 6 bases not matched to a gene. Per the germline V gene, CDR1 is LNHDA and CDR2 is SQIVND (reference sequence). The CDR3, as DNA: TGTGCCAGTAGTCGACTAGCGGGGAAACTCACAGATACGCAGTATTTT. It specifies CASSRLAGKLTDTQYF.

This CDR3 reads CASSFQRESIEQFF. The CDR3 DNA reads TGTGCCAGCAGCTTCCAGCGGGAGTCCATTGAGCAGTTCTTC. The rearrangement uses TRBV5-5 and TRBJ2-1; 8 bases map to TRBD2. The CDR3 has 14 residues. CDR1 and CDR2 from the germline V gene are SGHKS and YYEKEE (reference sequence). Trimming removed 2 bases from V and 9 bases from J; junction bases left unmatched: 7.

The V gene is TRBV20-1, the J gene TRBJ2-3, with 8 nucleotides matching TRBD2. This CDR3 has 16 residues. V shed 3 bases and J 5 bases; nucleotides not matched to a gene: 13. Per the germline V gene, CDR1 is DFQATT and CDR2 is SNEGSKA (reference sequence). The DNA of the CDR3 is TGCAGTGCTAGTGGGTTTCTAGCGGGCAGGGAAGATACGCAGTATTTT. Its translation is CSASGFLAGREDTQYF.

The rearrangement uses TRBV29-1 and TRBJ1-1; D is uncertain. The CDR3 is 12 amino acids. V shed 2 bases and J shed 4 bases, with 8 bases lying between them. Germline CDR1 SQVTM, CDR2 ANQGSEA. The CDR3 DNA is TGCAGCGTTGAAAGGTCTAGCACTGAAGCTTTCTTT. Its protein product is CSVERSSTEAFF.

This sequence joins TRBV15 and TRBJ2-7; TRBD1 might be the D (6 bases). The last part of the DNA fits TRBJ2-1 better; the J call may be wrong. CDR1 and CDR2 (germline): LNHNV, YYDKDF (reference sequence). The CDR3 runs 16 residues. This chain's CDR3 is CATSRGSGAPGNEQFF. DNA of the CDR3: TGTGCCACCAGCAGAGGGTCAGGGGCGCCGGGGAACGAGCAGTTCTTC.

Details on this clonotype: At one of its ends the junction is not consistent with the germline gene, which may arise from a read error. The chain combines TRBV5-1 with TRBJ2-1; D is perhaps TRBD2 (5 bases). CDR1 and CDR2 (germline): SGHRS, YFSETQ. The CDR3 spans 16 residues. The CDR3 spells CASSLGTGSPYNEQFF. The CDR3 DNA follows: TGTGCCAGCAGCTTAGGAACTGGGAGCCCCTACAATGAGCAGTTCTTC. Complete variable domain (other parts from reference TRBV5-1 and TRBJ2-1): KAGVTQTPRYLIKTRGQQVTLSCSPISGHRSVSWYQQTPGQGLQFLFEYFSETQRNKGNFPGRFSGRQFSNSRSEMNVSTLELGDSALYLCASSLGTGSPYNEQFFGPGTRLTVL.

This clonotype rates as medium-sized. This chain joins TRBV6-5 and TRBJ2-1; 10 bases fit TRBD1. The CDR3 spans 18 residues. CDR1 and CDR2 from the germline V gene are MNHEY and SVGAGI. The trim removed 0 bases at V and 8 bases at J, leaving 13 bases unmatched. CDR3 DNA: TGTGCCAGCAGTTACTCAGAAGACAGGGGGCTTTATATCGATGAGCAGTTCTTC. This sequence encodes CASSYSEDRGLYIDEQFF.

This clonotype was observed a handful of times. The chain combines TRBV13 with TRBJ1-6, with 7 bases fitting TRBD1. The V segment lost 3 bases and the J segment 5 bases; nucleotides outside the gene matches: 7. From germline, CDR1 is PRHDT and CDR2 FYEKMQ (reference sequence). The length of the CDR3 is 16 residues. This CDR3 is CASSLGNRGHNSPLHF. In DNA form, the CDR3 reads TGTGCCAGCAGCTTGGGAAACAGGGGACATAATTCACCCCTCCACTTT.

This clonotype is medium-sized (0.01 to 0.1%) by share. The rearrangement uses TRBV29-1 and TRBJ2-1, with 13 bases matching TRBD2. CDR3 size: 18 residues. With 2 bases clipped from V and 1 base from J, the junction kept 8 bases outside the gene matches. The germline gives CDR1 SQVTM, CDR2 ANQGSEA. Here the CDR3 DNA reads TGCAGCGTTGAATTAGAGTGGACTAGCGGGGGATCCTACAATGAGCAGTTCTTC. This sequence encodes CSVELEWTSGGSYNEQFF.

In this sample, this clonotype turned up a few times. The chain's CDR3 is CASSLSGGGYTDTQYF. The DNA of the CDR3 is TGTGCCAGCAGTTTATCGGGCGGGGGGTACACAGATACGCAGTATTTT. The chain recombines TRBV27 with TRBJ2-3, with 8 bases matching TRBD2. Germline V CDR1 and CDR2: MNHEY, SMNVEV (reference sequence). This CDR3 has 16 residues. J lost 2 bases, V lost 0 bases, and 4 bases had no gene match.

The J gene is TRBJ2-1, the V gene TRBV12-3 or TRBV12-4; maybe TRBD2 (6 bases). Trimming took 2 bases from V and 3 from J, leaving 11 bases between them. The CDR3 runs 15 residues. Here the CDR3 reads CASSLWVADYNEQFF. CDR3 coding DNA: TGTGCCAGCAGTTTATGGGTAGCGGACTACAATGAGCAGTTCTTC.

This chain uses TRBV6-2 or TRBV6-3 with TRBJ1-1; D gene unclear. V lost 5 bases and J 7 bases, leaving 32 bases between the germline ends. The V gene's germline CDR1 is MNHEY and CDR2 SVGEGT. There are 19 residues in the CDR3. CDR3 residues: CASSRYRAGDRGPTREAFF. CDR3 DNA sequence: TGTGCCAGCAGTCGTTATCGAGCCGGCGACCGTGGGCCGACCCGTGAAGCTTTCTTT.

The chain is built from TRBV12-3 or TRBV12-4 and TRBJ2-7; 8 bases align to TRBD2. J gave up 1 base and V 6 bases, and 8 bases lay outside the gene matches. The CDR3 has 15 amino acids. The CDR3 DNA reads TGTGCCAGCAGCCAGCCGGCGGGAGGTTCCTACGAGCAGTACTTC. It is translated as CASSQPAGGSYEQYF.

Judged by abundance, this clonotype is medium-sized (0.01 to 0.1%). The rearrangement joins TRBV29-1 to TRBJ1-2; possible D gene TRBD1, 5 bases. The germline V gene has CDR1 SQVTM and CDR2 ANQGSEA. The CDR3 loop spans 14 amino acids. Trimming took off 2 bases at V and 6 bases at J, with 16 bases between the two ends. The CDR3: CSVESGEGANGYTF. The DNA of the CDR3 is TGCAGCGTTGAATCCGGGGAAGGGGCCAATGGCTACACCTTC. Complete variable domain (other parts from reference TRBV29-1 and TRBJ1-2): SAVISQKPSRDICQRGTSLTIQCQVDSQVTMMFWYRQQPGQSLTLIATANQGSEATYESGFVIDKFPISRPNLTFSTLTVSNMSPEDSSIYLCSVESGEGANGYTFGSGTRLTVV.

This rearrangement joins TRBV6-4 to TRBJ1-2, with D perhaps matching TRBD1 (6 bases). The CDR3 has 14 amino acids. V lost 6 bases to trimming and J lost 3 bases, with 14 bases between them. The germline V gene encodes CDR1 MRHNA and CDR2 SNTAGT. CDR3 in DNA: TGTGCCAGCAGGCAGGACAGAGGGGACTATGGCTACACCTTC. This sequence encodes CASRQDRGDYGYTF.

V is TRBV20-1 and J is TRBJ2-6; D perhaps matches TRBD2 (7 bases). The CDR3 is 16 residues long. Germline V gene lookup returns CDR1 DFQATT and CDR2 SNEGSKA (reference sequence). Trimming shortened V by 1 base and J by 4 bases, and 14 bases separated the two germline ends. The CDR3, as DNA: TGCAGTGCTAGAGGAGGGGGGGCATCGGGGGCCAACGTCCTGACTTTC. It codes for CSARGGGASGANVLTF.

This clonotype has just a few counts. V gene TRBV6-4 combines with J gene TRBJ2-5; 7 nucleotides align to TRBD1. V trimming: 5 bases; J trimming: 9 bases; junction bases outside the gene matches: 9. The germline CDR1 and CDR2 sequences are MRHNA and SNTAGT. The CDR3 length is 13 residues. The CDR3 sequence: CASSLSGGGAQYF. CDR3 coding DNA: TGTGCCAGCAGTTTATCAGGGGGTGGGGCCCAGTACTTC.